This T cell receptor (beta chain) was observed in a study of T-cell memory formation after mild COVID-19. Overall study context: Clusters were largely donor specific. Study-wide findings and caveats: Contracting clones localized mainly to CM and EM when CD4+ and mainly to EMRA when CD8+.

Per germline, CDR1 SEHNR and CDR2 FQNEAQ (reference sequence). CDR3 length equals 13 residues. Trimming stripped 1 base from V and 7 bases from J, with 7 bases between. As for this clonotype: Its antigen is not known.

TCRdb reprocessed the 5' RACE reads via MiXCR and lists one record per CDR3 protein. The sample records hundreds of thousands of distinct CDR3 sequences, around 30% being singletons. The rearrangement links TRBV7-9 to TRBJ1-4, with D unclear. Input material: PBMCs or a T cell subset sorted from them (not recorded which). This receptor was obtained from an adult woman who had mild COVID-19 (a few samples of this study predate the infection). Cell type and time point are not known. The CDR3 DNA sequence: TGTGCCAGCAGCTTAGGAGCGGGTGAAAAACTGTTTTTT. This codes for CASSLGAGEKLFF.